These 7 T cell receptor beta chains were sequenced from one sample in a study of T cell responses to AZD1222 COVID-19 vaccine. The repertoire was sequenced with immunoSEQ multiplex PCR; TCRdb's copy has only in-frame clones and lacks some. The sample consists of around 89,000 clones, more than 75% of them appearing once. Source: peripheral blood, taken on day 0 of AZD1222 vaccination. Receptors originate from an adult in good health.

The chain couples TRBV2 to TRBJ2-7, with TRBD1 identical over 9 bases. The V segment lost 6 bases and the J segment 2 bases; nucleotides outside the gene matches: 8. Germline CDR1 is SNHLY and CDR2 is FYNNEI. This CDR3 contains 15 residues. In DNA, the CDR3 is TGTGCCAGCAGCCTAGGACAGGGGTCTACCTACGAGCAGTACTTC. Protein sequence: CASSLGQGSTYEQYF.

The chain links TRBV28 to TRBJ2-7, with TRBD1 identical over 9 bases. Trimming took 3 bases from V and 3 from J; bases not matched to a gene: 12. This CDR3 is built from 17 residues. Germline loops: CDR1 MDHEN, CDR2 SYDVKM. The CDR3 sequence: CASSFPGTGLGNYEQYF. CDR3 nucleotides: TGTGCCAGCAGTTTCCCCGGGACAGGGTTGGGTAACTACGAGCAGTACTTC.

The CDR3 reads CASSQVDRDKNIQYF. The DNA for the CDR3 is TGCGCCAGCAGCCAGGTGGATAGGGACAAAAACATTCAGTACTTC. J is TRBJ2-4 and V is TRBV4-3; the D is unclear. The CDR3 has 15 residues. Germline V gene sequence: CDR1 LGHNA, CDR2 YSLEER. The V end lost 3 bases, the J end lost 3 bases, and 12 bases lay between the germline ends.

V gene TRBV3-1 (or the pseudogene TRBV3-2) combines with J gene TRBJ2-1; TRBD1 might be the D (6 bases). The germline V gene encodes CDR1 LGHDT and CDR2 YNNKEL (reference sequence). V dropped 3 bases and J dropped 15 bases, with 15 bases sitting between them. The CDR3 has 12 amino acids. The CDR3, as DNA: TGTGCCAGCAGCCAGGTCAACAGGGTTTTGTTCTTC. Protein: CASSQVNRVLFF.

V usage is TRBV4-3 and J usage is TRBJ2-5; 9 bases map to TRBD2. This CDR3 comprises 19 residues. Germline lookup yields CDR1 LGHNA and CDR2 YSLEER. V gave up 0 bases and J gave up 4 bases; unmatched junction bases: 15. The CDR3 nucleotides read TGCGCCAGCAGCCAAGAGTTTGCGGGGGGGCAGGGCAGCCGAGAGACCCAGTACTTC. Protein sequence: CASSQEFAGGQGSRETQYF.

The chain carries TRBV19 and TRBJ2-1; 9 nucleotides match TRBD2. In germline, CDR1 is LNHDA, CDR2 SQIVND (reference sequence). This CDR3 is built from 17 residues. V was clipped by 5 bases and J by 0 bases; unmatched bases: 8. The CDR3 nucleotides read TGTGCCAGTAGTTTCTTAGCGGGGGCGAACTCCTACAATGAGCAGTTCTTC. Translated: CASSFLAGANSYNEQFF.

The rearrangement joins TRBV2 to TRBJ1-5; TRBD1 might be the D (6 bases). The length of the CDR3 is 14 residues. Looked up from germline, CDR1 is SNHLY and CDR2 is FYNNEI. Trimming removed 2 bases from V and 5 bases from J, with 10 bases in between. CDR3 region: CASSEQTGYQPQHF. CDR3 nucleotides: TGTGCCAGCAGTGAACAAACAGGGTATCAGCCCCAGCATTTT.